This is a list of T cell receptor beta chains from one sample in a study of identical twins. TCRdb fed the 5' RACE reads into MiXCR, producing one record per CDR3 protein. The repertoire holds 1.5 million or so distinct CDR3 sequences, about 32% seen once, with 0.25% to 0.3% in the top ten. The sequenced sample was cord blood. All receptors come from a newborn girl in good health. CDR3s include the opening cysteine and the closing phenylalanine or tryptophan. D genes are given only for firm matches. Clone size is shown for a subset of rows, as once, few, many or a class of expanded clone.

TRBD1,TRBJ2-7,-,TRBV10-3,TGTGCCATAGACGACAGGGGCAATGAGCAGTACTTC,CAIDDRGNEQYF
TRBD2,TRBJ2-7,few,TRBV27,TGTGCCAGCAGTTTATGGCTAGCGGGAGGGCCCGGAGAGCAGTACTTC,CASSLWLAGGPGEQYF
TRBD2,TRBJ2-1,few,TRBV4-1,TGCGCCAGCAGCCAAGATCCCGCTAGCGGGGGGACTACTTACAATGAGCAGTTCTTC,CASSQDPASGGTTYNEQFF
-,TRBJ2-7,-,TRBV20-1,TGCAGTGCTAGAGATGAAGGGGGTCCCTACGAGCAGTACTTC,CSARDEGGPYEQYF
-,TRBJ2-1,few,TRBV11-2,TGTGCCAGCAGCGCCGGGATGCACAATGAGCAGTTCTTC,CASSAGMHNEQFF
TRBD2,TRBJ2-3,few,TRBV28,TGTGCCAGCAGTTTAGCGGGAGGGAGGGGTACAGATACGCAGTATTTT,CASSLAGGRGTDTQYF
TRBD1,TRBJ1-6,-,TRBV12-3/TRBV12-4,TGTGCCAGCAGTCTCCCCGGACAGGGACAATCACCCCTCCACTTT,CASSLPGQGQSPLHF
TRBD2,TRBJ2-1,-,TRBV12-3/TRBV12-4,TGTGCCAGCAGTTTACGGGAGGGCCCCTACAATGAGCAGTTCTTC,CASSLREGPYNEQFF
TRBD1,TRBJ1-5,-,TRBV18,TGTGCCAGCTCACTAAAGCAGGGGGCCCTCAATCAGCCCCAGCATTTT,CASSLKQGALNQPQHF
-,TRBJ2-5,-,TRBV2,TGTGCCAGGGACAGCTCCTACAATGAGCAGTACTTC,CARDSSYNEQYF
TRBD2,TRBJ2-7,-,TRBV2,TGTGCCAGCAGATTCGGGACTAGCGGGAGGAGCTCCTACGAGCAGTACTTC,CASRFGTSGRSSYEQYF
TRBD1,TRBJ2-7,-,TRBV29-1,TGCAGCGTTGTTTCTGCCGGGACAGGGGGCTACGAGCAGTACTTC,CSVVSAGTGGYEQYF
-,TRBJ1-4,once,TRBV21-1,TGTGCCAGCAGCAAAGGATGGACAGGGGACTTTCTCGCTACTAATGAAAAACTGTTTTTT,CASSKGWTGDFLATNEKLFF
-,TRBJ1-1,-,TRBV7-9,TGTGCCAGCAGCCCACCGACAGGATGGAACACTGAAGCTTTCTTT,CASSPPTGWNTEAFF
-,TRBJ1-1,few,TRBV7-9,TGTGCCAGCAGCTTAGCGGGGGCGCTTGGCACTGAAGCTTTCTTT,CASSLAGALGTEAFF
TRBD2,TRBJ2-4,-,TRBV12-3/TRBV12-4,TGTGCCAGCAGTTTGTTTGCGGGGGGGAATGCCAAAAACATTCAGTACTTC,CASSLFAGGNAKNIQYF